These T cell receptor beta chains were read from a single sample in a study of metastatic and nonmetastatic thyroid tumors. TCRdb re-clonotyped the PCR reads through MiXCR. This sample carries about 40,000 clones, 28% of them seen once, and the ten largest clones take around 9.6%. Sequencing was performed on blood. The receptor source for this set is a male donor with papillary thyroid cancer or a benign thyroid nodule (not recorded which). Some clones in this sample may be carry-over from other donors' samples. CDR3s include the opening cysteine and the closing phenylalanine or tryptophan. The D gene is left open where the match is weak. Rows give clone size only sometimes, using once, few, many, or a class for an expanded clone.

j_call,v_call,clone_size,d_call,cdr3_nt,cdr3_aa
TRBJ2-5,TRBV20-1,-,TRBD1,TGCAGTGCTAGAAAGACAGGGCACTTTCAAGAGAACCAGTACTTC,CSARKTGHFQENQYF
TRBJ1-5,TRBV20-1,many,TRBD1,TGCAGTGCTAGATCACGGACAGGGGGAGGTCAGCCCCAGCATTTT,CSARSRTGGGQPQHF
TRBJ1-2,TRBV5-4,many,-,TGTGCCAGCAGCCAGACAGGAATCTATGGCTACACCTTC,CASSQTGIYGYTF
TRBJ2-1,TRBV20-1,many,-,TGCAGTGCTAGATATAGCAGGCGGAACCGGCCCATTGATGAGCAGTTCTTC,CSARYSRRNRPIDEQFF
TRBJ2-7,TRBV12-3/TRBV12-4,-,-,TGTGCCAGCAGTTTACAGCTTTCCTACGAGCAGTACTTC,CASSLQLSYEQYF
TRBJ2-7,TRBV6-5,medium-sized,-,TGTGCCAGCAGTTACTCAAATTCGGTCGGACAGACCTACGAGCAGTACTTC,CASSYSNSVGQTYEQYF
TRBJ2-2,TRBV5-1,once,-,TGCGCCAGCAGCTTGGGGTGTTCCTGGGAGCTGTTTTTT,CASSLGCSWELFF
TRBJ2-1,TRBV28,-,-,TGTGCCAGCACCTCCTTGGGACCCAATGAGCAGTTCTTT,CASTSLGPNEQFF
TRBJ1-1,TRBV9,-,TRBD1,TGTGCCAGTAACAGGGGTGTGTGGACTGAAGCTTTGTTT,CASNRGVWTEALF
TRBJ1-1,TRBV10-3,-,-,TGTGCCACCAGTAGGGGTGGGGACATGAACACTGAAGCTTTCTTT,CATSRGGDMNTEAFF
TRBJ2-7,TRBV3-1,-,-,TGTGCCATCAGCCGACGCACGGGACAACGGAGCTCCTACGAGCAGTACTTT,CAISRRTGQRSSYEQYF
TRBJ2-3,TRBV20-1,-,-,TGCAGTGCTAGAATAGCGGCGATGGCGCAGTATTTT,CSARIAAMAQYF
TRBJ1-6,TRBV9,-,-,TGTGCCAGCAGCACAAGCCGGGGGCCTAATTCACCCCTCCACTTT,CASSTSRGPNSPLHF
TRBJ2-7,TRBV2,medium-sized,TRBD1,TGTGCCAGCAGCGGGGACAGGGTGGGTGAGCAGTACTTC,CASSGDRVGEQYF
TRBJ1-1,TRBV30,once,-,TGTGCCTGGAAGTATCCGCGACACCAAAACTCTGAAGCTTTCTTT,CAWKYPRHQNSEAFF
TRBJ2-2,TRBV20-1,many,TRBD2,TGCAGTGCTAGACCAGCGGGAGGGCCGGGGACCGGGGAGCTGTTTTTT,CSARPAGGPGTGELFF
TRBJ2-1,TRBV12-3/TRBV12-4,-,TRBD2,TGTGCCAGCAGTTTAGGCGGGACTAGTGTGCAGTTCTTC,CASSLGGTSVQFF
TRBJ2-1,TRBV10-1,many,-,TGCGCCAGCAGTGATGAGACCCTCGGCAATGAGCAGTTCTTC,CASSDETLGNEQFF
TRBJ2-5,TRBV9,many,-,TGTGCCAGCAGCCCCGACGGTCTACGGGCGACCCAGTACTTC,CASSPDGLRATQYF
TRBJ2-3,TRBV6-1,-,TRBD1,TGTGCCAGCAGGAGGGACAGGGGCTTTCTGGGAGATACGCAGTATTTT,CASRRDRGFLGDTQYF
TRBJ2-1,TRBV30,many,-,TGTGCCTGGCACGCCGGACAGGCGGGGAATGAGCAGTTCTTC,CAWHAGQAGNEQFF
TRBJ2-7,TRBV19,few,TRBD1,TGTGCCAGTAGTACAGGGACAGCTGGGGAGCAGTACTTC,CASSTGTAGEQYF
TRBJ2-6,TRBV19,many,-,TGTGCCAGTAGTATTACGGGTTCTGGGGCCAACGTCCTGACTTTC,CASSITGSGANVLTF
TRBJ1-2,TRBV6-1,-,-,TGTGCCAGCAGTGAGATAGAGGGGAAAGACGGCTACACCTTC,CASSEIEGKDGYTF
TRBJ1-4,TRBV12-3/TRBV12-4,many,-,TGTGCCAGCAGTTCAACAGGGTCGGGTAATGAAAAACTGTTTTTT,CASSSTGSGNEKLFF
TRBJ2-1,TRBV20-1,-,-,TGCAGTGCCGCCCCTTACAATGAGCAGTTCTTC,CSAAPYNEQFF
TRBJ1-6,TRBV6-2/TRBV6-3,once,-,TGTCCCAGTTCCAAAGTACAGTTTAATTCACACCTCCACTTT,CPSSKVQFNSHLHF
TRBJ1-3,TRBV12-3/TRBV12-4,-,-,TGTGCCAGCAGTTTTGGACAAGTAGGTTTCGGAAATACCATATATTTT,CASSFGQVGFGNTIYF
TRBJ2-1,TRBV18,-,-,TGTGCCAGCTCACCAGGGGTGTATAGTGAGCAGTTCTTC,CASSPGVYSEQFF
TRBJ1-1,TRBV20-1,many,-,TGCAGTGCCCGCGAGCGGGGTAGGGGGGCGGGTGAAGCTTTCTTT,CSARERGRGAGEAFF
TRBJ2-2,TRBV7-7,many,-,TGTGCTAGCAGTCCGGACAGACACACCGGGGAGCTGTTTTTT,CASSPDRHTGELFF
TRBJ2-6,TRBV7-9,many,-,TGTGCCAGCAGCCGCGCGAGCGTCTCTGGGGCCAACGTCCTGACTTTC,CASSRASVSGANVLTF
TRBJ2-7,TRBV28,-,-,TGTGCCAGCAGTTCATCTGAGACGCGGAGCTCCTACGAGCATAACTTC,CASSSSETRSSYEHNF
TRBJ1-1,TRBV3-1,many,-,TGTGCCAGCAGCCAAGACGCAGCTGCTGAAGCTTTCTTT,CASSQDAAAEAFF
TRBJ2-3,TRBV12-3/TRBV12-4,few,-,TGTGCCAGCGCCCTGGGTCTTGCAGATACGCAGTATTTT,CASALGLADTQYF
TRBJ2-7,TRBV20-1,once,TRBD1,TGCAGTGCTACTTACCCGGGACAGGCTGGGGCAACCTACGAGCAGTACTTC,CSATYPGQAGATYEQYF